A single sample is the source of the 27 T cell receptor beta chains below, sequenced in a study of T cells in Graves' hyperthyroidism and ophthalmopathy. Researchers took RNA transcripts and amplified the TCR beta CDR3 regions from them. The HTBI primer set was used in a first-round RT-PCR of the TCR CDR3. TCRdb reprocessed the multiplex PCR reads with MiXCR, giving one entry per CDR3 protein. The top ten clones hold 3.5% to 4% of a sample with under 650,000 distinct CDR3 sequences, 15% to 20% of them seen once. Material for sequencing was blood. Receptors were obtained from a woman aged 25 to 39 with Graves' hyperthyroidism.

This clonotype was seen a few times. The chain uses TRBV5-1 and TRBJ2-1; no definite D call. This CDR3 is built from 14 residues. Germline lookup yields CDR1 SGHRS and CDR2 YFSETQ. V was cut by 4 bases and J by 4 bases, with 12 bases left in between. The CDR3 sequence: CASSITNTYNEQFF. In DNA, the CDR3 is TGCGCCAGCAGCATCACTAACACGTACAATGAGCAGTTCTTC.

Here the CDR3 reads CASSSGTGGTYEQYF. The CDR3 nucleotides are TGTGCCAGTAGTTCGGGGACAGGGGGTACCTACGAGCAGTACTTC. This rearrangement joins TRBV19 to TRBJ2-7; 11 bases align to TRBD1. This CDR3 is 15 amino acids long. CDR1 and CDR2 (germline): LNHDA, SQIVND (reference sequence). V gave up 5 bases and J gave up 2 bases; unmatched junction bases: 5.

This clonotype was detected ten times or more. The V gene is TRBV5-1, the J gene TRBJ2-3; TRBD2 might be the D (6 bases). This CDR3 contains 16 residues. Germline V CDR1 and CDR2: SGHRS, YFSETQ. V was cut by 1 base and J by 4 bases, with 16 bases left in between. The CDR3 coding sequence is TGCGCCAGCAGCTTGTTGCGGGGATTACCTTCAGATACGCAGTATTTT. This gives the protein CASSLLRGLPSDTQYF.

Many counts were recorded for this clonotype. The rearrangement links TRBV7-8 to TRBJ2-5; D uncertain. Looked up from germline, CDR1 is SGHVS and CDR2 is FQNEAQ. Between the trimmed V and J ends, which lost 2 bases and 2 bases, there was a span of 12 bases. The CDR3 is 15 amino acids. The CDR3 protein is CASSLLFALQETQYF. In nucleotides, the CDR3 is TGTGCCAGCAGCTTATTATTTGCCTTGCAAGAGACCCAGTACTTC.

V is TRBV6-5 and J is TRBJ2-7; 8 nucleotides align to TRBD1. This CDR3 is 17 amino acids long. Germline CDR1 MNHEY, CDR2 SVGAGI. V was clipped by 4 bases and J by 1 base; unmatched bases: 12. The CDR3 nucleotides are TGTGCCAGCAGTTCTATCTCGGACAGGGTTGGATCCTACGAGCAGTACTTC. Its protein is CASSSISDRVGSYEQYF.

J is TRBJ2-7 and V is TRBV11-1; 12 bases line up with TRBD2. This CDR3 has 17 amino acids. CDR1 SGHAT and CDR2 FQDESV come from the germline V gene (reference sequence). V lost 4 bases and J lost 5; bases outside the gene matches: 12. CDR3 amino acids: CASSSPRTSGILHEQYF. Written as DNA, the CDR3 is TGTGCCAGCAGCTCACCCAGGACTAGCGGGATACTGCACGAGCAGTACTTC.

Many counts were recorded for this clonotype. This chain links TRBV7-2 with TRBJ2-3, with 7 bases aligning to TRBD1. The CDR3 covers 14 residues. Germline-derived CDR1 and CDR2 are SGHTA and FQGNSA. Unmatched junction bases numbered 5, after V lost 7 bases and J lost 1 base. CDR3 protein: CASTDRVRTDTQYF. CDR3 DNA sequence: TGTGCCAGCACCGACAGGGTCCGCACAGATACGCAGTATTTT.

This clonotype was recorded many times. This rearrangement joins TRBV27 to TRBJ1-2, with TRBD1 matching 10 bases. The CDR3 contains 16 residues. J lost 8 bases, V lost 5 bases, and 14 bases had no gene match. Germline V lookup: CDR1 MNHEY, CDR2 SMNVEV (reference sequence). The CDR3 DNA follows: TGTGCCAGCAGTCCCGACCGGGACAGGGGAGGGATGGGCTACACCTTC. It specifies CASSPDRDRGGMGYTF.

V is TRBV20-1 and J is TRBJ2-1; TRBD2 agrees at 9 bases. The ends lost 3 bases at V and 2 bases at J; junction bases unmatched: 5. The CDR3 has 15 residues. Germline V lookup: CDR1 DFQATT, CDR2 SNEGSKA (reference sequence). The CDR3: CSASSGTSTYNEQFF. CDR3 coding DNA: TGCAGTGCTAGTTCCGGGACTAGCACCTACAATGAGCAGTTCTTC.

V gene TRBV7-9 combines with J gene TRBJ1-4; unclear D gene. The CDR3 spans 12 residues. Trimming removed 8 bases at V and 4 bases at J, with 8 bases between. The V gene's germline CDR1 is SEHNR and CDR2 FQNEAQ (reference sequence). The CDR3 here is CASRHDNEKLFF. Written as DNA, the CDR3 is TGTGCCAGCCGCCATGATAATGAAAAACTGTTTTTT.

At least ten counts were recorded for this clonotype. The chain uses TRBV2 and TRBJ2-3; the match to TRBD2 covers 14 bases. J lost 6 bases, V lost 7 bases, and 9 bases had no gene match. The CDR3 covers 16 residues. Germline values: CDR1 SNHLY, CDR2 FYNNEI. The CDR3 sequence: CASNTGLAGGGDTQYF. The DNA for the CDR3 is TGTGCCAGCAACACTGGACTAGCGGGAGGTGGGGATACGCAGTATTTT.

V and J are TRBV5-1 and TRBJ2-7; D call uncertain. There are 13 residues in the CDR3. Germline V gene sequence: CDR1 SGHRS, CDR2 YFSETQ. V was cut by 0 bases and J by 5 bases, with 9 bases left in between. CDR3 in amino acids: CASSLDGAHEQYF. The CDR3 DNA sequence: TGCGCCAGCAGCTTGGACGGAGCCCACGAGCAGTACTTC.

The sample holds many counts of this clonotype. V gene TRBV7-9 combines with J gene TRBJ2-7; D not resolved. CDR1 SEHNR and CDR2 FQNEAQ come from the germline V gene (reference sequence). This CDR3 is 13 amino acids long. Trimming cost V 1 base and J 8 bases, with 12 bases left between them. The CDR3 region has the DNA TGTGCCAGCAGCTTAGGTGACTGGGCTCAGCAGTACTTC. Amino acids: CASSLGDWAQQYF.

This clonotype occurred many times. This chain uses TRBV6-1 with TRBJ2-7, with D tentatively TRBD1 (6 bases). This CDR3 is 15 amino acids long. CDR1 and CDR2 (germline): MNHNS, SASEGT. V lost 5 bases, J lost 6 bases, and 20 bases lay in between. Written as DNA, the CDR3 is TGTGCCAGCAGTTCCATCAGGGGTCCCCTTTCCGAGCAGTACTTC. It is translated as CASSSIRGPLSEQYF.

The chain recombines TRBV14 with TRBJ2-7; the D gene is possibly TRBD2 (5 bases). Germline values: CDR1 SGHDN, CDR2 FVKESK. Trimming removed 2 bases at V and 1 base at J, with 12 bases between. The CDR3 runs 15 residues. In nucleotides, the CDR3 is TGTGCCAGCAGCCAAATAACTAGACGATCCTACGAGCAGTACTTC. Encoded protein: CASSQITRRSYEQYF.

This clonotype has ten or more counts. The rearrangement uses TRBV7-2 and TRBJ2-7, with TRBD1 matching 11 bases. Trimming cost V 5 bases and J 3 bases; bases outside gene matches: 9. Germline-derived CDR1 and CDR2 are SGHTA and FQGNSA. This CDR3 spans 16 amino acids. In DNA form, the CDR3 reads TGTGCCAGCAGCCAGCAGGTCGGGACAGGGGGCTACGAGCAGTACTTC. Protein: CASSQQVGTGGYEQYF. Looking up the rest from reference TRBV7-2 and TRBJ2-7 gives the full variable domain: GAGVSQSPSNKVTEKGKDVELRCDPISGHTALYWYRQSLGQGLEFLIYFQGNSAPDKSGLPSDRFSAERTGGSVSTLTIQRTQQEDSAVYLCASSQQVGTGGYEQYFGPGTRLTVT.

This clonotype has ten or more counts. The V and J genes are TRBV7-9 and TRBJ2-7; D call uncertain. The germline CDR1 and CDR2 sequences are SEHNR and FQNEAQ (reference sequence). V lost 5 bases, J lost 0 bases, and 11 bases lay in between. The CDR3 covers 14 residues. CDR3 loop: CASSPIRSSYEQYF. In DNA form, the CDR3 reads TGTGCCAGCAGCCCAATACGGAGCTCCTACGAGCAGTACTTC.

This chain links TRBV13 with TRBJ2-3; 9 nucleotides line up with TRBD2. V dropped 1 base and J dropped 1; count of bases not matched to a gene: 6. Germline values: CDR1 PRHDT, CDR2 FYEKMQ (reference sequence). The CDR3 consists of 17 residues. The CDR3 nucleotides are TGTGCCAGCAGCTTAGTGTGGCGGGAGGGCGGCACAGATACGCAGTATTTT. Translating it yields CASSLVWREGGTDTQYF.

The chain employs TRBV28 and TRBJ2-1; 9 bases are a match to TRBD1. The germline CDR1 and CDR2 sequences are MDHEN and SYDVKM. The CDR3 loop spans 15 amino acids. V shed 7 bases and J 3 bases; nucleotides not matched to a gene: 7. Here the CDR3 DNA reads TGTGCCAGCACCCAGACAGGGGGGGGCTACAATGAGCAGTTCTTC. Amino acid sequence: CASTQTGGGYNEQFF. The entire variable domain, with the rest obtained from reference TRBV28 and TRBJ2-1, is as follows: DVKVTQSSRYLVKRTGEKVFLECVQDMDHENMFWYRQDPGLGLRLIYFSYDVKMKEKGDIPEGYSVSREKKERFSLILESASTNQTSMYLCASTQTGGGYNEQFFGPGTRLTVL.

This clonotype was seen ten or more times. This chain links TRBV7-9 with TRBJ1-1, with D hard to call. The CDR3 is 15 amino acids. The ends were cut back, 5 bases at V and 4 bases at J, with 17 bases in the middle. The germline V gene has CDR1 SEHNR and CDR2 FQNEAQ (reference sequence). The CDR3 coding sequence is TGTGCCAGCAGCCCCCGAGCAGTTCTTTCCACTGAAGCTTTCTTT. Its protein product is CASSPRAVLSTEAFF.

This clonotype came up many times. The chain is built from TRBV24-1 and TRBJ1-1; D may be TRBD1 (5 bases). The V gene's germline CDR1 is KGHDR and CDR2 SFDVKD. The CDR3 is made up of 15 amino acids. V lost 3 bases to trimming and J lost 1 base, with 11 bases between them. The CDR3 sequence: CATSDPSTGNTEAFF. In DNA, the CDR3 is TGTGCCACCAGTGATCCCTCAACAGGGAACACTGAAGCTTTCTTT.

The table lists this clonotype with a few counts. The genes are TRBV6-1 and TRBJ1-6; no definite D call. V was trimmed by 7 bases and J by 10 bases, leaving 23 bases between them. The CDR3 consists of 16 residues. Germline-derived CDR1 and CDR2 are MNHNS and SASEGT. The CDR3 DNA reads TGTGCCAGCACCAGAGAGAGGGTGCGAGGAGAGTCACCCCTCCACTTT. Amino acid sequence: CASTRERVRGESPLHF.

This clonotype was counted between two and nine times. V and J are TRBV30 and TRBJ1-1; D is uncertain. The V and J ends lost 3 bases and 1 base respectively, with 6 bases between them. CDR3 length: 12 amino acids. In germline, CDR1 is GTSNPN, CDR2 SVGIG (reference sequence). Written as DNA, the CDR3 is TGTGCCTGGAGAGGGAGGAACACTGAAGCTTTCTTT. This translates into CAWRGRNTEAFF. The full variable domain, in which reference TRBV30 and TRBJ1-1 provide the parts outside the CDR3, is SQTIHQWPATLVQPVGSPLSLECTVEGTSNPNLYWYRQAAGRGLQLLFYSVGIGQISSEVPQNLSASRPQDRQFILSSKKLLLSDSGFYLCAWRGRNTEAFFGQGTRLTVV.

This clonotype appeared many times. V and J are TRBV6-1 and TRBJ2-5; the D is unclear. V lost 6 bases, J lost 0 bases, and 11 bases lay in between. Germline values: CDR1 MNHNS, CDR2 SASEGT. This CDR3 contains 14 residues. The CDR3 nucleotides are TGTGCCAGCAGCCCCGGCTGGAACCAAGAGACCCAGTACTTC. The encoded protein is CASSPGWNQETQYF.

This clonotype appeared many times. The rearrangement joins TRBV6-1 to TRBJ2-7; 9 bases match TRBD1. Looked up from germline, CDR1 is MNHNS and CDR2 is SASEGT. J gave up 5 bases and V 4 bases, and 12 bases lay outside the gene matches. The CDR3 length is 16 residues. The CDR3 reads CASSGGPGTGLHEQYF. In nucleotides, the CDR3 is TGTGCCAGCAGTGGCGGGCCCGGGACAGGGTTGCACGAGCAGTACTTC.

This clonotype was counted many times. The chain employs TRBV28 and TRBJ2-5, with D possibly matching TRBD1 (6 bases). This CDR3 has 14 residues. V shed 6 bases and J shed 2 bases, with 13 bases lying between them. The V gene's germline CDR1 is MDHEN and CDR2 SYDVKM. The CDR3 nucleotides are TGTGCCAGCAGCTCACGCAGGGGACAAGAGACCCAGTACTTC. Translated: CASSSRRGQETQYF.

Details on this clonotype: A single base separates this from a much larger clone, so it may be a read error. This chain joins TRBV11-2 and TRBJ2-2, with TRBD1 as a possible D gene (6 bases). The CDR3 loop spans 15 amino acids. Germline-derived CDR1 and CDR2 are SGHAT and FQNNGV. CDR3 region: CASSLIQGHTGEPFF. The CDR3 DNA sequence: TGTGCCAGCAGCTTAATTCAGGGGCACACCGGGGAGCCGTTTTTT.